This is a list of T cell receptor beta chains from one sample in a study of technical replicates of blood from a handful of donors. The method was immunoSEQ multiplex PCR; TCRdb's version includes in-frame clones alone and lacks a portion of them. The sample holds 44,000 or so clones, around 90% seen once. The sequenced sample was PBMCs. The source of these receptors is a human donor in good health. Some clones in this sample may be carry-over from other donors' samples. CDR3s include the opening cysteine and the closing phenylalanine or tryptophan. Fields, in order: V gene, clone size, D gene, J gene, CDR3 length, CDR3 DNA, CDR3 protein. D genes are given only for firm matches. Clone size, where shown, is once, few, many, or a class for clones that have expanded.

>TRBV4-3|NA|TRBD1|TRBJ2-7|16
TGCGCCAGCAGCCAAGAGAGGGACAGGGTGTCCTACGAGCAGTACTTC
CASSQERDRVSYEQYF
>TRBV10-3|NA|NA|TRBJ1-2|16
TGTGCCATCAGAGGAACACAGCAAAATCTAAACTATGGCTACACCTTC
CAIRGTQQNLNYGYTF
>TRBV6-5|NA|NA|TRBJ2-7|15
TGTGCCAGCAGTTACGAGGCAGGGACTTCCTACGAGCAGTACTTC
CASSYEAGTSYEQYF
>TRBV4-1|NA|NA|TRBJ2-7|15
TGCGCCAGCAGCCAAGTCGAAAGGGGCGCCTACGAGCAGTACTTC
CASSQVERGAYEQYF
>TRBV7-9|NA|NA|TRBJ1-2|15
TGTGCCAGCACCTCGTCCGGGGGAGCGGACTATGGCTACACCTTC
CASTSSGGADYGYTF
>TRBV5-1|NA|NA|TRBJ1-2|14
TGCGCCAGCAGCCCTCCTGCCAATCTACGTGGCTACACCTTC
CASSPPANLRGYTF
>TRBV5-1|NA|TRBD1|TRBJ2-2|17
TGCGCCAGCAGCTTGACGAAGACAGGGGGAGAAACCGGGGAGCTGTTTTTT
CASSLTKTGGETGELFF
>TRBV13|medium-sized|TRBD1|TRBJ2-5|14
TGTGCCAGCAGGGGACAGGGGGACCAAGAGACCCAGTACTTC
CASRGQGDQETQYF
>TRBV4-2|once|TRBD1|TRBJ2-3|17
TGTGCCAGCAGCCCTCCGAGGGTGACAGGGTCCCCAGATACGCAGTATTTT
CASSPPRVTGSPDTQYF
>TRBV18|NA|NA|TRBJ1-5|14
TGTGCCAGCTCACCACGCGTGGGCAGTCAGCCCCAGCATTTT
CASSPRVGSQPQHF
>TRBV6-5|NA|TRBD1|TRBJ1-3|12
TGTGCCAGCAGAGCCGACAGGGACACCATATATTTT
CASRADRDTIYF
>TRBV15|few|TRBD1|TRBJ1-2|14
TGTGCCACCAGCATGGACAGGACTGTCTATGGCTACACCTTC
CATSMDRTVYGYTF
>TRBV2|once|NA|TRBJ1-6|13
TGTGCCAGCAGTGCCGTTGCCAGCACGACTCTCCACTTT
CASSAVASTTLHF
>TRBV28|NA|TRBD1|TRBJ2-7|15
TGTGCCAGCAGTCCCTCCGGGACAGGGTTATACGAGCAGTACTTC
CASSPSGTGLYEQYF
>TRBV7-9|NA|NA|TRBJ2-5|15
TGTGCCAGCAGCTTTGATTGGGACTCAGAAGAGACCCAGTACTTC
CASSFDWDSEETQYF
>TRBV29-1|NA|TRBD1|TRBJ2-2|14
TGCAGCGTTGTATGGACAGGGGGCACCGGGGAGCTGTTTTTT
CSVVWTGGTGELFF
>TRBV9|NA|NA|TRBJ2-5|15
TGTGCCAGCAGCGTGGGGGAAGGGAGGCAAGAGACCCAGTACTTC
CASSVGEGRQETQYF
>TRBV7-9|NA|NA|TRBJ1-3|16
TGTGCCAGCAGCTTAGCGACGGGAGACTCTGGAAACACCATATATTTT
CASSLATGDSGNTIYF
>TRBV27|NA|TRBD1|TRBJ1-2|13
TGTGCCAGCAGACAGGGACAGGGCTATGGCTACACCTTC
CASRQGQGYGYTF
>TRBV9|NA|TRBD2|TRBJ2-2|16
TGTGCCAGCAGCGTAGACCCTAGCGGGGTTACCGGGGAGCTGTTTTTT
CASSVDPSGVTGELFF
>TRBV2|NA|TRBD1|TRBJ2-2|16
TGTGCCAGCACCCCCAAGACAGGGGCGAACACCGGGGAGCTGTTTTTT
CASTPKTGANTGELFF
>TRBV13|NA|TRBD2|TRBJ2-3|15
TGTGCCAGCAGCTTAAGGCGGGAGGGCACAGATACGCAGTATTTT
CASSLRREGTDTQYF